This record covers a single T cell receptor beta chain. In the authors' methods: Cell counts per sample came from amplifying reference gene primers. Sequenced by immunoSEQ multiplex PCR; TCRdb stores in-frame clones only, minus some. D and trimming were read from the DNA, whereas the V and J calls and clone size are those reported in that table. The table has 120,000 or so clones, under 95% seen once; the top ten hold roughly 3.7%. This entry is derived from a study of blood T cell repertoires in COVID-19. About the study: Specimens from acute and convalescent COVID-19 originated in the United States, Italy and Spain. T cells, B-cell-depleted T cells, or PBMCs supplied cDNA or gDNA.

This CDR3 spans 15 amino acids. V lost 1 base and J lost 4, with 11 bases in between. Germline values: CDR1 SGHTA, CDR2 FQGNSA. Sequencing was done on a sample of peripheral blood. V and J are TRBV7-2 and TRBJ2-1; a possible D gene is TRBD2 (6 bases). The clonotype comes from a middle-aged man with active COVID-19. The CDR3: CASSLGAGRYNEQFF. The DNA for the CDR3 is TGTGCCAGCAGCTTAGGAGCGGGCCGATACAATGAGCAGTTCTTC.